These 28 T cell receptor beta chains share one sample of origin, sequenced in a study of tumor-infiltrating lymphocytes in oesophageal squamous cell carcinoma. A single record per CDR3 protein comes from TCRdb applying MiXCR to the PCR reads. The sample comprises 6,000 or so distinct CDR3 sequences, about 16% of which are singletons, and roughly 25% rests with the top ten. Sequenced material: normal esophageal tissue next to the tumor. The receptors stem from a male donor with esophageal squamous cell carcinoma.

This clonotype has a count of ten or more. V is TRBV7-2 and J is TRBJ1-3, with no clear D. Per germline, CDR1 SGHTA and CDR2 FQGNSA. V dropped 8 bases and J dropped 9 bases, with 23 bases sitting between them. This CDR3 has 15 residues. CDR3 loop: CASGPVGAGGGTIYF. In DNA, the CDR3 is TGTGCCAGCGGCCCAGTAGGAGCGGGCGGAGGCACCATATATTTT.

In this sample, this clonotype turned up many times. V gene TRBV27 combines with J gene TRBJ2-2, with D unclear. V lost 4 bases and J 2 bases, leaving 14 bases between the germline ends. CDR3 size: 16 residues. CDR1 MNHEY and CDR2 SMNVEV come from the germline V gene (reference sequence). CDR3 sequence: CASSSLGAHNTGELFF. In nucleotides, the CDR3 is TGTGCCAGCAGTTCGCTGGGTGCCCATAACACCGGGGAGCTGTTTTTT.

The chain links TRBV18 to TRBJ2-4, with D perhaps matching TRBD1 (6 bases). The CDR3 runs 17 residues. The germline V and J ends were trimmed by 4 bases and 0 bases, with 16 bases remaining between them. Germline V gene data show CDR1 as KGHSH and CDR2 as LQKENI. The CDR3 sequence: CASSHTGTLIAKNIQYF. The CDR3 DNA reads as TGTGCCAGCTCACACACCGGGACATTAATAGCCAAAAACATTCAGTACTTC.

Concerning this clonotype itself: The conserved phenylalanine or tryptophan normally closing the CDR3 is absent here, so this likely arose from a read error. The DNA is left out, because the CDR3 cannot be placed on it with certainty; the CDR3 is given as TCRdb lists it. The chain combines TRBV12-3 or TRBV12-4 with TRBJ2-7; TRBD2, the table's D call, lacks a check against the DNA. The length of the CDR3 is 17 amino acids, counting both ends. The CDR3 is CASSTTLGGSYGYTFGS.

This clonotype was counted ten times or more. The chain recombines TRBV28 with TRBJ2-1; 9 positions match TRBD2. The CDR3 has 15 amino acids. CDR1 and CDR2 (germline): MDHEN, SYDVKM. The J segment lost 8 bases and the V segment lost 4 bases, leaving 9 bases of the junction unmatched. The CDR3 spells CASSSGTSKGYEQFF. Written as DNA, the CDR3 is TGTGCCAGCAGTTCCGGGACTAGCAAGGGCTATGAGCAGTTCTTC.

Concerning this clonotype itself: The final CDR3 position lacks the conserved phenylalanine or tryptophan, pointing to a likely read error. It is unclear where the CDR3 begins or ends on the DNA, so no DNA is shown, and the CDR3 is as TCRdb lists it. The CDR3 sequence: CATSSGQGNGEQFFGP. This chain connects TRBV12-3 or TRBV12-4 to TRBJ1-6; TRBD1, the table's D call, lacks a check against the DNA. Counting both end residues, the CDR3 totals 16 amino acids.

This clonotype was counted ten times or more. This may be a read error, as it is one base from a much larger clone. The chain links TRBV6-1 to TRBJ2-7; either TRBD1 or TRBD2 may fit D (5 bases each). Trimming pared 6 bases from V and 7 bases from J, leaving 16 bases between. This CDR3 comprises 13 residues. Germline V gene lookup returns CDR1 MNHNS and CDR2 SASEGT. CDR3: CASRDRGVTEQYF. The CDR3 nucleotides are TGTGCCAGCAGAGACCGAGGGGTCACTGAGCAGTACTTC.

This clonotype was detected ten times or more. The CDR3 sequence is CARPLAGGNYEQYF. The CDR3 bases are TGTGCCAGACCGCTAGCGGGGGGAAACTACGAGCAGTACTTC. The chain recombines TRBV6-4 with TRBJ2-7; 11 bases match TRBD2. The CDR3 length is 14 residues. The germline gives CDR1 MRHNA, CDR2 SNTAGT. V gave up 9 bases and J gave up 3 bases; unmatched junction bases: 7.

This clonotype came up many times. The gene calls are TRBV5-6 and TRBJ1-2, with TRBD1 matching 9 bases. Germline V lookup: CDR1 SGHDT, CDR2 YYEEEE. This CDR3 is built from 14 residues. The V gene end was trimmed by 4 bases and the J gene end by 6 bases; junction bases not matched to a gene: 7. CDR3 region: CASSVGQGLNGYTF. CDR3 sequence (DNA): TGTGCCAGCAGCGTCGGACAGGGGTTAAATGGCTACACCTTC.

Regarding this clonotype: This CDR3 fails to terminate in the conserved phenylalanine or tryptophan, so it likely reflects a read error. The limits of the CDR3 on the DNA are not certain, so only TCRdb's listed CDR3 is given. V and J are TRBV11-2 and TRBJ2-7; the table's D call, TRBD1, has no DNA check behind it. The CDR3 length is 15 residues, termini included. The V gene's germline CDR1 is SGHAT and CDR2 FQNNGV. The CDR3 loop reads CASSLGTGYGYTFGS.

This clonotype has more than one count but fewer than ten. The germline gene is not matched at one end of the junction; a read error may be the cause. J is TRBJ2-6 and V is TRBV24-1; no clear D. Germline CDR1 is KGHDR and CDR2 is SFDVKD. This CDR3 spans 16 amino acids. In DNA form, the CDR3 reads TGTGCCACCAGTGATTTAAAGGCGGAGTACCGGCTATACCTTCGGTTC. It specifies CATSDLKAEYRLYLRF.

The chain employs TRBV3-1 and TRBJ1-1; 9 bases are shared with TRBD1. The V gene's germline CDR1 is LGHDT and CDR2 YNNKEL (reference sequence). V shed 0 bases and J 10 bases; nucleotides not matched to a gene: 6. The CDR3 spans 14 residues. CDR3 region: CASSQDGTGNGAFF. The CDR3 nucleotides read TGTGCCAGCAGCCAAGATGGGACAGGGAATGGAGCTTTCTTT.

This clonotype was found many times. The CDR3 DNA reads as TGTGCCAGCAGCCCGGACAGGGTAGTTGGCACTGAAGCTTTCTTT. It specifies CASSPDRVVGTEAFF. The chain couples TRBV11-3 to TRBJ1-1; TRBD1 matches 8 bases. V shed 5 bases, J shed 4 bases, and the junction held 9 bases outside the gene matches. The CDR3 length is 15 residues. CDR1 and CDR2 (germline): SGHNT, YENEEA.

By frequency in the sample, this clonotype is medium-sized. The J gene is TRBJ2-7, the V gene TRBV11-3, with D hard to call. Trimming stripped 5 bases from V and 0 bases from J, with 8 bases between. The CDR3 runs to 13 residues. Germline V gene sequence: CDR1 SGHNT, CDR2 YENEEA. The CDR3 loop is CASSLPGSYEQYF. CDR3 coding DNA: TGTGCCAGCAGCCTACCGGGCTCCTACGAGCAGTACTTC.

The chain combines TRBV19 with TRBJ2-3; D may be TRBD1 or TRBD2 (6 bases each). The CDR3 loop spans 13 amino acids. Trimming removed 7 bases from V and 5 bases from J, with 13 bases in between. Per germline, CDR1 LNHDA and CDR2 SQIVND (reference sequence). The DNA for the CDR3 is TGTGCCAGTACCATTGGAGGGGGAGATACGCAGTATTTT. Amino acids: CASTIGGGDTQYF.

A note on this clonotype: Likely a read error: the CDR3 ends without its conserved phenylalanine or tryptophan. No DNA is shown, since the ends of the CDR3 on it are uncertain; the CDR3 is the one TCRdb lists. V and J are TRBV12-3 or TRBV12-4 and TRBJ2-7; the table's D call, TRBD1, has no DNA check behind it. The CDR3 is 16 residues long, counting both termini. CDR3 sequence: CASSRDRGKSGYTFGS.

This clonotype showed up many times. The chain recombines TRBV14 with TRBJ2-5; 7 nucleotides align to TRBD2. J was trimmed by 1 base and V by 1 base; bases with no gene match: 3. The CDR3 contains 15 residues. Germline V CDR1 and CDR2: SGHDN, FVKESK. The DNA for the CDR3 is TGTGCCAGCAGCCAAGCTCGGGGGGTCCAAGAGACCCAGTACTTC. Amino acids: CASSQARGVQETQYF. Based on the CDR3 plus reference TRBV14 and TRBJ2-5, the full variable domain is EAGVTQFPSHSVIEKGQTVTLRCDPISGHDNLYWYRRVMGKEIKFLLHFVKESKQDESGMPNNRFLAERTGGTYSTLKVQPAELEDSGVYFCASSQARGVQETQYFGPGTRLLVL.

This clonotype is deemed medium-sized. This CDR3 reads CASSSGQGHTEAFF. CDR3 DNA: TGTGCCAGCAGCTCGGGACAGGGGCACACTGAAGCTTTCTTT. The J gene is TRBJ1-1, the V gene TRBV7-3; 10 positions agree with TRBD1. Germline-derived CDR1 and CDR2 are SGHTA and FQGTGA. V lost 4 bases to trimming and J lost 3 bases; unmatched junction nucleotides: 2. The CDR3 is 14 residues long.

This clonotype was observed many times. A much bigger clone sits one base away, suggesting this may be a read error. The rearrangement links TRBV11-2 to TRBJ2-5; no firm D call. The CDR3 spans 13 residues. V lost 5 bases to trimming and J lost 11 bases, with 18 bases between them. CDR1 and CDR2 (germline): SGHAT, FQNNGV. The CDR3: CASSLMRYGEQYF. The CDR3 DNA reads TGTGCCAGCAGCCTAATGCGATACGGTGAGCAGTACTTC.

This clonotype was counted at least ten times. The J gene is TRBJ1-1, the V gene TRBV12-3 or TRBV12-4; maybe TRBD1 (6 bases). CDR3 length equals 16 residues. Trimming cost V 5 bases and J 0 bases, with 16 bases left between them. CDR3 protein: CASSPGRGGMNTEAFF. The CDR3, as DNA: TGTGCCAGCAGTCCCGGGAGGGGGGGCATGAACACTGAAGCTTTCTTT.

By its share, this clonotype is medium-sized (0.01 to 0.1%). The rearrangement uses TRBV7-4 and TRBJ1-4, with 10 bases that match TRBD1. The CDR3 consists of 19 residues. Germline V gives CDR1 SGHVT, CDR2 SQSDAQ. The V segment lost 8 bases and the J segment 0 bases; nucleotides outside the gene matches: 15. CDR3 protein: CASVKSGTGDFATNEKLFF. The CDR3 nucleotides read TGTGCCAGCGTAAAAAGTGGGACAGGGGACTTTGCAACTAATGAAAAACTGTTTTTT.

This clonotype was observed once. No DNA is shown, since the ends of the CDR3 on it are uncertain; the CDR3 is the one TCRdb lists. The chain combines TRBV10-3 with TRBJ2-6; TRBD1 reflects the table's D call only, with no check against the DNA. Counting both end residues, the CDR3 totals 14 amino acids. The germline V gene encodes CDR1 ENHRY and CDR2 SYGVKD. CDR3 sequence reads: CAIVDRGVWLHLRF.

At least ten counts were recorded for this clonotype. The J gene is TRBJ2-7, the V gene TRBV5-8; D is possibly TRBD1 or TRBD2 (5 bases each). This CDR3 region has 14 residues. The V and J ends lost 4 bases and 0 bases respectively, with 11 bases between them. Looked up from germline, CDR1 is SGHTS and CDR2 is YDEGEE. CDR3 loop: CASSTWDGSYEQYF. The CDR3 region has the DNA TGTGCCAGCAGCACCTGGGACGGCTCCTACGAGCAGTACTTC.

The chain's CDR3 is CASASPGVLYNEQYF. The CDR3 DNA sequence: TGTGCCTCCGCCTCACCCGGCGTCCTCTACAATGAGCAGTACTTC. The chain combines TRBV2 with TRBJ2-5; D is uncertain. The V gene's germline CDR1 is SNHLY and CDR2 FYNNEI. The CDR3 has 15 amino acids. Trimming cost V 11 bases and J 11 bases, with 30 bases left between them.

In its sample, this clonotype was seen many times. V gene TRBV5-4 combines with J gene TRBJ1-1; D not certain. The CDR3 extends over 12 amino acids. Per the germline V gene, CDR1 is SGHNT and CDR2 is YYREEE (reference sequence). Trimming stripped 0 bases from V and 8 bases from J, with 8 bases between. This chain's CDR3 is CASSLDANEAFF. CDR3 DNA: TGTGCCAGCAGCTTGGATGCAAACGAAGCTTTCTTT.

This clonotype was observed at least ten times. The chain is built from TRBV28 and TRBJ2-1; 12 nucleotides match TRBD2. Judging by the DNA end, TRBJ2-7 fits better; the J call may be wrong. This CDR3 has 15 residues. Germline-derived CDR1 and CDR2 are MDHEN and SYDVKM. The CDR3 reads CASSRLAGVDNEQYF. Here the CDR3 DNA reads TGTGCCAGCAGTCGACTAGCGGGGGTCGATAACGAGCAGTACTTC.

This clonotype is deemed medium-sized (0.01 to 0.1%). Germline is not matched at one junction end, which may reflect a read error. CDR3 sequence reads: CASSSGYNSPLHF. DNA of the CDR3: TGTGCTAGCAGCTCAGGGTATAATTCACCCCTCCACTTT. The chain couples TRBV7-7 to TRBJ1-6; D might be TRBD1 (5 bases). Germline CDR1 SSHAT, CDR2 FNYEAQ (reference sequence). This CDR3 spans 13 amino acids.

In regard to this clonotype: This is likely a read error, given that the CDR3 carries no conserved phenylalanine or tryptophan at its end. The limits of the CDR3 on the DNA are not certain, so only TCRdb's listed CDR3 is given. The CDR3 loop is CASSLVAQ. V and J are TRBV7-2 and TRBJ2-7. The germline V gene has CDR1 SGHTA and CDR2 FQGNSA. A total of 8 residues make up the CDR3, ends included.